This T cell receptor (beta chain) was observed in a study of breast tumors, draining lymph nodes, adjacent tissues. From the multiplex PCR reads, TCRdb called clonotypes with MiXCR, one entry per CDR3 protein. There are approximately 89,000 distinct CDR3 sequences in the sample; roughly 30% occur only once, and more than 7% lies in the top ten. This clonotype was found a few times. The lymph nodes were axillary draining lymph nodes from breast cancer patients. The germline CDR1 and CDR2 sequences are MNHEY and SMNVEV (reference sequence). J gave up 7 bases and V 5 bases, and 6 bases lay outside the gene matches. The CDR3 contains 14 residues.

The specimen was axillary lymph node tissue. The sequence derives from a female donor with breast cancer. Some clones in this sample may be carry-over from other donors' samples. The chain uses TRBV27 and TRBJ2-1, with 9 bases matching TRBD1. CDR3 bases: TGTGCCAGCAGTCAGGGGACAGGGTATAATGAGCAGTTCTTC. Translating it yields CASSQGTGYNEQFF.